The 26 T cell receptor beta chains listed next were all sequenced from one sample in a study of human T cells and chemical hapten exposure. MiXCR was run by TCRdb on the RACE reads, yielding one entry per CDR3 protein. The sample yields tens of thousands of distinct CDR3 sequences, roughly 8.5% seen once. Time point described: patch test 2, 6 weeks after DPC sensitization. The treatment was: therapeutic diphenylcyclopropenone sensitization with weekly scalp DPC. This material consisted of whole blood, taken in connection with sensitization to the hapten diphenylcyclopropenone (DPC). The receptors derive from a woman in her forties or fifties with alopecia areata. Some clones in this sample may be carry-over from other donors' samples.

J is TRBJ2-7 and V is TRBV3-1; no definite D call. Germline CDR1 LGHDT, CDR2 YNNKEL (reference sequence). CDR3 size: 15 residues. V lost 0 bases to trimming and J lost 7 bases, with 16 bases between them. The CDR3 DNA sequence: TGTGCCAGCAGCCAAGATCAGGTCGAATCGAGGGAGCAGTACTTC. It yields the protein CASSQDQVESREQYF.

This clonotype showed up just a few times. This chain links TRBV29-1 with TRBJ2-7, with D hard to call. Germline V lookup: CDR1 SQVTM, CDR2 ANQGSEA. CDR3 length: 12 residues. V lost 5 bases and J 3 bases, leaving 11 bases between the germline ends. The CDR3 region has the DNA TGCAGCGTTACGAAGCCCAGCTACGAGCAGTACTTC. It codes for CSVTKPSYEQYF.

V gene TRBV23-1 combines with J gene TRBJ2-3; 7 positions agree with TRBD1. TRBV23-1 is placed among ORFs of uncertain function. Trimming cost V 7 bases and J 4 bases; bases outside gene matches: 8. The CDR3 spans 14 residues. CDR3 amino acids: CASTSAQGADTQYF. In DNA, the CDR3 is TGCGCCAGCACTTCCGCTCAGGGGGCAGATACGCAGTATTTT.

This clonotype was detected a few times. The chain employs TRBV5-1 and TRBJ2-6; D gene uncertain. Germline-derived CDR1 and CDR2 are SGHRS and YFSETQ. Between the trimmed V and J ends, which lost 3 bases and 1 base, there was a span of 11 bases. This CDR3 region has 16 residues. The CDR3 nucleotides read TGCGCCAGCAGCTGGGCCCCAGGTTCTGGGGCCAACGTCCTGACTTTC. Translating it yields CASSWAPGSGANVLTF.

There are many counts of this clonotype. CDR3 sequence: CASTGVGQGPETQYF. Here the CDR3 DNA reads TGCGCCAGCACGGGCGTGGGACAGGGACCAGAGACCCAGTACTTC. The rearrangement uses TRBV5-1 and TRBJ2-5, with 9 nucleotides matching TRBD1. V gave up 6 bases and J gave up 4 bases; unmatched junction bases: 10. The CDR3 covers 15 residues. CDR1 is SGHRS, CDR2 YFSETQ, per germline. Together with reference TRBV5-1 and TRBJ2-5, the CDR3 gives the full variable domain: KAGVTQTPRYLIKTRGQQVTLSCSPISGHRSVSWYQQTPGQGLQFLFEYFSETQRNKGNFPGRFSGRQFSNSRSEMNVSTLELGDSALYLCASTGVGQGPETQYFGPGTRLLVL.

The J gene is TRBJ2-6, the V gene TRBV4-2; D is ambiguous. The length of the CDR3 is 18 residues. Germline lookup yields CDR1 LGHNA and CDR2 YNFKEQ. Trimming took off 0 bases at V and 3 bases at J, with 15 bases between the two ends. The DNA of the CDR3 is TGTGCCAGCAGCCAAGATATGATTCCCGCTGGTGGGGCCAACGTCCTGACTTTC. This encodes CASSQDMIPAGGANVLTF.

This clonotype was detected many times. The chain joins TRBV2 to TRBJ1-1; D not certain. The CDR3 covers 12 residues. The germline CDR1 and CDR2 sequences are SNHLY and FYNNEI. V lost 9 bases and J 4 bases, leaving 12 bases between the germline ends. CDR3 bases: TGTGCCAGTGTACAGCGGGGCACTGAAGCTTTCTTT. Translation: CASVQRGTEAFF.

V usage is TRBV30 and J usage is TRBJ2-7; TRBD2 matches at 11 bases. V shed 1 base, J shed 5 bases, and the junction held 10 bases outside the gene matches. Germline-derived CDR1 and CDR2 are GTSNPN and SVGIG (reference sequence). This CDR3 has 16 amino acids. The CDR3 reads CAWSDPIAGGPDEQYF. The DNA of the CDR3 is TGTGCCTGGAGTGATCCCATAGCGGGAGGGCCCGACGAGCAGTACTTC.

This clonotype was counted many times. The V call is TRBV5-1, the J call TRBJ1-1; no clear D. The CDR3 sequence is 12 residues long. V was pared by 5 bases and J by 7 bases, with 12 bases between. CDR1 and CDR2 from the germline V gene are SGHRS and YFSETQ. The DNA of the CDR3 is TGCGCCAGCAGTCTGGGCGGGAATGAAGCTTTCTTT. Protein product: CASSLGGNEAFF.

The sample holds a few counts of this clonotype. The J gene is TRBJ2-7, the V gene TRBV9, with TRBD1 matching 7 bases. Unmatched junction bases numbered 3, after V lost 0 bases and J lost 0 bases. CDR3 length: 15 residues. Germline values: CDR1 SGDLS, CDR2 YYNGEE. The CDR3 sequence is CASSVGAGGSYEQYF. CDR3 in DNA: TGTGCCAGCAGCGTAGGGGCAGGGGGCTCCTACGAGCAGTACTTC.

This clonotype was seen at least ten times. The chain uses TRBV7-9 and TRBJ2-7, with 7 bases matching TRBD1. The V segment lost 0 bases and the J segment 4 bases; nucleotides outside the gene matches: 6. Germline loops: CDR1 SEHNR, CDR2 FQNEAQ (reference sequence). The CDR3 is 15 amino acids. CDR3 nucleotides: TGTGCCAGCAGCTTAGCTACAGGGGAAAAGTACGAGCAGTACTTC. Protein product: CASSLATGEKYEQYF.

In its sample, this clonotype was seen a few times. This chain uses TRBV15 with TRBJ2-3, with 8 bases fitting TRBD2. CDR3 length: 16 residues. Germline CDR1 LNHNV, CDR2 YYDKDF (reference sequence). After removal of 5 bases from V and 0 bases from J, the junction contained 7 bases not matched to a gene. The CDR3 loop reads CATSYPSSGSTDTQYF. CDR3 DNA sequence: TGTGCCACCAGCTATCCCTCTAGCGGGAGCACAGATACGCAGTATTTT.

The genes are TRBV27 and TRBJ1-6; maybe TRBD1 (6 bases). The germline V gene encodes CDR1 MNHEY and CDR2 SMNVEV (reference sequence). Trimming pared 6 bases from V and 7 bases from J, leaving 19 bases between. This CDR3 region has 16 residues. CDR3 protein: CASSPRGQGRNSPLHF. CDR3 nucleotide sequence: TGTGCCAGCAGCCCCAGGGGTCAGGGACGGAATTCACCCCTCCACTTT.

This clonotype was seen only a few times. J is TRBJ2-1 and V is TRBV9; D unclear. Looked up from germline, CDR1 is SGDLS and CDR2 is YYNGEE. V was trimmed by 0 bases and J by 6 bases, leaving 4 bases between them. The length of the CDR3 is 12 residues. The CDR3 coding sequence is TGTGCCAGCAGCGTAGATCGCAATGAGCAGTTCTTC. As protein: CASSVDRNEQFF.

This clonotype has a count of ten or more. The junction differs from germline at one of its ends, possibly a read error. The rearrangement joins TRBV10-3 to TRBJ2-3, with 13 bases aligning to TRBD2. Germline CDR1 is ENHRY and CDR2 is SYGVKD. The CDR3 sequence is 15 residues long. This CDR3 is CAVRLAGGNTDTQYF. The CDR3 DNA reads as TGTGCCGTCAGACTAGCGGGGGGAAACACAGATACGCAGTATTTT.

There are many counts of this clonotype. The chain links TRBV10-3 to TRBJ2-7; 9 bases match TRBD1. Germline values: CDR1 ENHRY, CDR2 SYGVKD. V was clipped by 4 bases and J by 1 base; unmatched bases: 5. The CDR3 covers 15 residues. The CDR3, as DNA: TGTGCCATCAGTGCCGACAGGGGGAAGTCCTACGAGCAGTACTTC. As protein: CAISADRGKSYEQYF.

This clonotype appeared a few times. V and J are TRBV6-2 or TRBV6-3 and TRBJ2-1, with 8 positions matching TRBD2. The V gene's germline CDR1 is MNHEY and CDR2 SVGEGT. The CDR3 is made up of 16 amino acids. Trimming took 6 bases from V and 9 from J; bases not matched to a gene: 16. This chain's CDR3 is CASRNPRSGSVSEQFF. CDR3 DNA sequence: TGTGCCAGCAGGAACCCGAGGAGCGGGAGTGTAAGTGAGCAGTTCTTC.

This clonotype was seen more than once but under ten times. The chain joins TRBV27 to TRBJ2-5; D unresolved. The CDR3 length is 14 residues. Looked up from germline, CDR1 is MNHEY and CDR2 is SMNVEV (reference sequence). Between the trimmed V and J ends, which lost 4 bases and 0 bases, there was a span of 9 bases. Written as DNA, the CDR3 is TGTGCCAGCAGTTCCCCCTCCAACCAAGAGACCCAGTACTTC. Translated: CASSSPSNQETQYF.

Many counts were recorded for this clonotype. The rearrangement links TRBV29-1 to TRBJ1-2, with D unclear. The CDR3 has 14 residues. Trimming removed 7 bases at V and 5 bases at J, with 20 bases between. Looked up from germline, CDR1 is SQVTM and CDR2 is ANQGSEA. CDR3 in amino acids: CSDSAPADNYGYTF. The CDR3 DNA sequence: TGCAGCGACTCCGCCCCAGCGGATAATTATGGCTACACCTTC.

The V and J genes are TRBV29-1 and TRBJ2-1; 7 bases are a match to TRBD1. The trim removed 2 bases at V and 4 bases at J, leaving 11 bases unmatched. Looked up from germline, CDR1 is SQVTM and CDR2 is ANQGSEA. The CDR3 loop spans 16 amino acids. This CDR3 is CSVETQEGTAYNEQFF. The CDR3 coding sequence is TGCAGCGTTGAAACGCAAGAAGGGACAGCTTACAATGAGCAGTTCTTC.

In nucleotides, the CDR3 is TGTGCCAGCAGCTTAGGGGGACAGAAGCAGTTCTTC. It specifies CASSLGGQKQFF. The chain carries TRBV7-9 and TRBJ2-1, with 7 bases that match TRBD1. V dropped 1 base and J dropped 11; count of bases not matched to a gene: 2. The CDR3 spans 12 residues. Germline V gives CDR1 SEHNR, CDR2 FQNEAQ (reference sequence).

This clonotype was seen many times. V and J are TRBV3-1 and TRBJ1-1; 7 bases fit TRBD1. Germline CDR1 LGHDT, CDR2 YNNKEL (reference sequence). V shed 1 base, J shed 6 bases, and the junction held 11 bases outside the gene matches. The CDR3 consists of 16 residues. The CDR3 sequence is CASSQALDRVKPEAFF. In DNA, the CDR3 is TGTGCCAGCAGCCAAGCCTTAGACAGGGTTAAACCTGAAGCTTTCTTT.

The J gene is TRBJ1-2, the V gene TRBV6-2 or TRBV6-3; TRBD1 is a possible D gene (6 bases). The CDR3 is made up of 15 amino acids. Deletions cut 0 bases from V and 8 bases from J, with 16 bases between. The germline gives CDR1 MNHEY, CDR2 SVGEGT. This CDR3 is CASSYSIGGADGYTF. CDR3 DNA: TGTGCCAGCAGTTACTCTATTGGGGGCGCGGACGGCTACACCTTC.

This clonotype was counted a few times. Here the CDR3 DNA reads TGTGCCAGCACCAGACAGGGTCCAAATTCACCCCTCCACTTT. This encodes CASTRQGPNSPLHF. The V gene is TRBV12-3 or TRBV12-4, the J gene TRBJ1-6; 7 bases are shared with TRBD1. After removal of 7 bases from V and 7 bases from J, the junction contained 7 bases not matched to a gene. The CDR3 has 14 residues.

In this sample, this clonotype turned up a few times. The CDR3: CASRRGTGVYEQYF. The CDR3 DNA reads TGTGCCAGCAGGCGAGGGACAGGGGTATACGAGCAGTACTTC. The rearrangement uses TRBV12-3 or TRBV12-4 and TRBJ2-7; 10 bases match TRBD1. The CDR3 covers 14 residues. V lost 6 bases and J lost 4; bases outside the gene matches: 6.

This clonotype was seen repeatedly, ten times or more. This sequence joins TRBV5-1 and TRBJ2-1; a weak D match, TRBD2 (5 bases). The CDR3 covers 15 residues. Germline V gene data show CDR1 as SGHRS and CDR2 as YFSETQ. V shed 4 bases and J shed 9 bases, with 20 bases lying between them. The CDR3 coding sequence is TGCGCCAGCAGCCCAGGCAGCGGAAGCCACGCTGAGCAGTTCTTC. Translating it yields CASSPGSGSHAEQFF.